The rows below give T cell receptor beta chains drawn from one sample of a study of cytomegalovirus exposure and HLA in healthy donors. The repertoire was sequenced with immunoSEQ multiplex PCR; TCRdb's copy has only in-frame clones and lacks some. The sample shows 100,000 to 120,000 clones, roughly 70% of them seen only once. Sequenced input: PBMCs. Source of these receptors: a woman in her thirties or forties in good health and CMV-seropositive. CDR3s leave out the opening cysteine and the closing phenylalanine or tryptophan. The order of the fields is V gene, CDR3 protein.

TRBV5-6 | ASWGAGEYNSPLH
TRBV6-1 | ASRTRLANTGELF
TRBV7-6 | ASSPRTSGYTQY
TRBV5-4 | ASSPGTGGFNYGYT
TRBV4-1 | ASSPPRARQPNTEAF
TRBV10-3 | AISERGFEAF
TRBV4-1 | ASSQPDRAHQPQH
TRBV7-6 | ASSLGDSSNQPQH
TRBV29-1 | SVTGQGDGYT
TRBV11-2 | ASSRTNLAPLH
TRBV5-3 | ARSFRTSGVSYEQY
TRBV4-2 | ASSPGLAGVLVEQY
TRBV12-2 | ASRFISVVRVSSYNSPLH
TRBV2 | ASKQDSGNTIY
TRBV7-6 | ASSPVAGLSTDTQY
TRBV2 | ASSERQWDGYT
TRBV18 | ASSPGTGPEAF
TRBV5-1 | ASSLVGQGANTEAF
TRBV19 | ASSIVHDRDGYT
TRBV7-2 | ASSLANRDRGGYT
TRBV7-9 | ASSLLAGPAYEQY
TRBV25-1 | ASKKETVNTEAF
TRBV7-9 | STRAGYGYT
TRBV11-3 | ASSLSHGGGNEQY
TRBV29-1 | SATGDYNEQF
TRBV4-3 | ASSYSLQANQPQH
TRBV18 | ASSPPGCDRGACGYT
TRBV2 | ASSELERKSSYEQY